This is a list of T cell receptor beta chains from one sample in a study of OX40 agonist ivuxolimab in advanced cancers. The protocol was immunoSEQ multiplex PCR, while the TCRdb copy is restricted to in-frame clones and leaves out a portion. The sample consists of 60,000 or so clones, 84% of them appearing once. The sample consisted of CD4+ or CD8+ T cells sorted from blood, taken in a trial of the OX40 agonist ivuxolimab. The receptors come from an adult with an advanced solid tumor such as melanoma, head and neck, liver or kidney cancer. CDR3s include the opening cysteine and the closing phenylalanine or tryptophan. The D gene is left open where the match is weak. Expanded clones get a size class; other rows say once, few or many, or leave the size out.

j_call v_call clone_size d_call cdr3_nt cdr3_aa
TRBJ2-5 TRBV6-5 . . TGTGCCAGCAGTCAGGGACGGACGATGAAGACCCAGTACTTC CASSQGRTMKTQYF
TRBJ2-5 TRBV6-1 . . TGTGCCAGCAGTTGGACTCGGGCGGAGACCCAGTACTTC CASSWTRAETQYF
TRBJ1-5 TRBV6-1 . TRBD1 TGTGCCAGCAGAGCAGGGGGCGAGGGTCAGCCCCAGCATTTT CASRAGGEGQPQHF
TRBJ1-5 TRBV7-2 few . TGTGCCAGCAGCCTACAGGGACCGTACCTGGGGCAGCCCCAGCATTTT CASSLQGPYLGQPQHF
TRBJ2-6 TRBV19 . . TGTGCCAGTACCCCGGGTGGGTACGGGGCCAACGTCCTGACTTTC CASTPGGYGANVLTF
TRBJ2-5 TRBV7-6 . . TGTGCCAGCAGCTTTCGGGTCGGGGAGACCCAGTACTTC CASSFRVGETQYF
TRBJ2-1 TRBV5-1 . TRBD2 TGCGCCAGCAGCACTGGCGGACTAGCGGCCTCCTACAATGAGCAGTTCTTC CASSTGGLAASYNEQFF
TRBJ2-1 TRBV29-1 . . TGCAGCGTTGAAGGAGACAGCTACAATGAGCAGTTCTTC CSVEGDSYNEQFF
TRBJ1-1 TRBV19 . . TGTGCCAGTAGCCATCAGACGGTGAACACTGAAGCTTTCTTT CASSHQTVNTEAFF
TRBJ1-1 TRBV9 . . TGTGCCAGCAGCGTAGACAGTATGAACACTGAAGCTTTCTTT CASSVDSMNTEAFF
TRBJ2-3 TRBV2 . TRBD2 TGTGCCAGCCTTTCTAGCGGGGATTACACAGATACGCAGTATTTT CASLSSGDYTDTQYF
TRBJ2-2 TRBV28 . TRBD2 TGTGCCAGCAGTTTAGCTAGCGGGGGGGCCGGGGAGCTGTTTTTT CASSLASGGAGELFF
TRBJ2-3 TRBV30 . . TGTGCCTGGAGTACCACTGGCGCAGATACGCAGTATTTT CAWSTTGADTQYF
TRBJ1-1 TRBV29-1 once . TGCAGCGGGGGGAGGGAAGGCACTGAAGCTTTCTTT CSGGREGTEAFF
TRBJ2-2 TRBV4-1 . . TGCGCCAGCAGCCAAGACAGGGTAAACACCGGGGAGCTGTTTTTT CASSQDRVNTGELFF
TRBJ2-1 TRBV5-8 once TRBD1 TGTGCCAGCAGCCAGGGACAGGGAGTTCTCTGGTTCTTCTCCTACAATGAGCAGTTCTTC CASSQGQGVLWFFSYNEQFF
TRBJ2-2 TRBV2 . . TGTGCCAGCAGTGAAACTAGGGTGACCGGGGAGCTGTTTTTT CASSETRVTGELFF
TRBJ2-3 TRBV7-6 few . TGTGCCAGCAGCCCCGGGACCACAGATACGCAGTATTTT CASSPGTTDTQYF
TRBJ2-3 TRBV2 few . TGTGCCAGCAGTGAGGGGGGCTTCACAGATACGCAGTATTTT CASSEGGFTDTQYF
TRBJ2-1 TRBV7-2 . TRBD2 TGTGCCAGCAGCTTAGAGGGTTGGAGGCGGGGGTTGAAAGGGAATGAGCAGTTCTTC CASSLEGWRRGLKGNEQFF
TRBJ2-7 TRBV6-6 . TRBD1 TGTGCCAGCAGATCAATACAGGGGATCGACGAGCAGTACTTC CASRSIQGIDEQYF
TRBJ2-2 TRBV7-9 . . TGTGCCAGCAGCCCGTCGGCTTCGAACACCGGGGAGCTGTTTTTT CASSPSASNTGELFF
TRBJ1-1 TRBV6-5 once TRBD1 TGTGCCAGCAGTTACGGGACAGGGGGGGGAGACACTGAAGCTTTCTTT CASSYGTGGGDTEAFF
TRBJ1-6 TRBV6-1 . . TGTGCCAGCAGTGAGTCAGGGCTTCATTCACCCCTCCACTTT CASSESGLHSPLHF
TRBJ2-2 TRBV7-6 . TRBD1 TGTGCCAGCAGCTTAGGGACAGGGTTTCTTGGGGAGCTGTTTTTT CASSLGTGFLGELFF
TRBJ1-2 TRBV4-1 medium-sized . TGCGCCAGCAGCCGGCCGCCATACCCTAATGGCTACACCTTC CASSRPPYPNGYTF
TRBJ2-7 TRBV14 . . TGTGCCAGCAGCCGAAGCCGGGGTAGATCGTCCGAGCAGTACTTC CASSRSRGRSSEQYF
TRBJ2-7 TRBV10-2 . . TGCGCCAGCAGTGTCTCGTTACCCCACACCCACGAGCAGTACTTC CASSVSLPHTHEQYF
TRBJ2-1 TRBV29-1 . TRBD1 TGCAGCGCTTCCAACAGGGGTGGCGATGAGCAGTTCTTC CSASNRGGDEQFF
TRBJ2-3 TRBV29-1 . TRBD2 TGCAGCGCCCCCCGGGGACTAGCGGGAAGGGCAGATACGCAGTATTTT CSAPRGLAGRADTQYF
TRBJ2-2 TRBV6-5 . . TGTGCCAGCAGCCTAAGGGGCGGGGAGCTGTTTTTT CASSLRGGELFF
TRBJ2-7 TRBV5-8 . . TGTGCCAGCAGCTTGGGACGACCCTACGAGCAGTACTTC CASSLGRPYEQYF
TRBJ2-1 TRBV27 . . TGTGCCAGCAGGGGGGCCCATGAGCAGTTCTTC CASRGAHEQFF
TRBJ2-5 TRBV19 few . TGTGCCAGTAGCTACATGGCCGGGAGTGGGGAGACCCAGTACTTC CASSYMAGSGETQYF
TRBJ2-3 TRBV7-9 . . TGTGCCAGCAGCTTATTTATCGGATCGGATACGCAGTATTTT CASSLFIGSDTQYF
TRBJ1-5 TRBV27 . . TGTGCCAGCAGTTTGTGGGGACGGACGGGCAATCAGCCCCAGCATTTT CASSLWGRTGNQPQHF
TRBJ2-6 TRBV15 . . TGTGCCACCAGCAGAGCAGGGTCTGGGGCCAACGTCCTGACTTTC CATSRAGSGANVLTF
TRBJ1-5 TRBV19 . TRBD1 TGTGCCAGTAGTGCCAAAAACAGGGGTCATCAGCCCCAGCATTTT CASSAKNRGHQPQHF
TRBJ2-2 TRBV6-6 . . TGTGCCAGCAGTTACTCTACGAACACCGGGGAGCTGTTTTTT CASSYSTNTGELFF
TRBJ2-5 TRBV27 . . TGTGCCAGCAGTCCCACGAGGGAGACCCAGTACTTC CASSPTRETQYF
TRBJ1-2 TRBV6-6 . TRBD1 TGTGCCAGCAGTAGGACGGACAGGGGGCATGGCTACACCTTC CASSRTDRGHGYTF
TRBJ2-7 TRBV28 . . TGTGCCAGCAGTTTAGGGGCGCAGGGTAACGAGCAGTACTTC CASSLGAQGNEQYF
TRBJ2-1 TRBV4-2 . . TGTGCCAGCAGCCAAGATGGCAGGGGGGACTACAATGAGCAGTTCTTC CASSQDGRGDYNEQFF
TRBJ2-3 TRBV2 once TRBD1 TGTGCCAGCGATTGGGGACAGTTGACAGATACGCAGTATTTT CASDWGQLTDTQYF
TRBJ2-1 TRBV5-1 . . TGCGCCAGCAGCTTCGGTGCGTTGAGCTCCTACAATGAGCAGTTCTTC CASSFGALSSYNEQFF